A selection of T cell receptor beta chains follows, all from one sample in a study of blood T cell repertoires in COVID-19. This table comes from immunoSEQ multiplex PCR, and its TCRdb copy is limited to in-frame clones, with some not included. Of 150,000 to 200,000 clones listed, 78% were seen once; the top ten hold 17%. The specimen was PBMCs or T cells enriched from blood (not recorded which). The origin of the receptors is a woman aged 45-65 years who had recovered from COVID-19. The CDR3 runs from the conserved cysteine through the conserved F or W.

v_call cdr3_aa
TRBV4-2 CASSQRKRRSTDTQYF
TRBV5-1 CASSAAGGPYYEQYF
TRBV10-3 CAISDRTGGLGKTEAFF
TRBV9 CASSVAVGGVIGNTIYF
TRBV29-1 CSVARGGDTQYF
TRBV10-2 CASSEPFSGSGNTIYF
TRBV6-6 CASSLQGLAKNIQYF
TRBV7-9 CASSLADRIEAFF
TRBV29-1 CSVSSGNTIYF
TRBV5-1 CASRESPLAETQYF
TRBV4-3 CASSLNPGPAFTDTQYF
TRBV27 CASSSGTSGYYNEQFF
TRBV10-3 CATRTTGDSYNEQFF
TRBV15 CATSRGDRGTDTQYF
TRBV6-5 CASSSVTSGETQYF
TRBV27 CASRKSAAGGLYNSPLHF
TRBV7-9 CASSRGDYENSPLHF
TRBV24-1 CATSDRGTGRTEAFF
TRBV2 CASSDPAERGETQYF
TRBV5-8 CASSTQGADTQYF
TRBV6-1 CASSENGVFYGYTF
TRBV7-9 CASSLGRVAGSPLHF
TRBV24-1 CATHTGWIETQYF
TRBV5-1 CASSLGAGSTDTQYF
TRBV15 CATSRGSGQGRDEQYF
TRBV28 CASSLYRTKIGTEAFF
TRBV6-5 CASSLYSGVNYEQYF
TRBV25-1 CASSDSEHFSYEQYF
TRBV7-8 CASSLDPGFGNQPQHF